The present entry profiles one TCR beta chain with its context. What it binds is not known. Germline lookup yields CDR1 SGHVS and CDR2 FQNEAQ. The CDR3 contains 14 residues. V lost 5 bases and J lost 2; bases outside the gene matches: 4. The data originate from a study of vaccination effects on CD4 cells after COVID-19. In the study overall: A couple of convalescent patients gave samples 16 days and one week before vaccination.

TCRdb keeps only in-frame clones here, not all; method: immunoSEQ multiplex PCR. The table has tens of thousands of clones, roughly 74% seen once. Culturing for approximately 10 days preceded CD4+ T cell isolation. It was between March and December 2020 that the person had a SARS-CoV-2 infection confirmed by PCR. The starting material was CD4+ T cells from PBMCs cultured without peptide, obtained before COVID-19 vaccination. This chain uses TRBV7-8 with TRBJ1-2; 8 positions match TRBD1. The TCR was taken from a human donor who had a prior SARS-CoV-2 infection. CDR3 region: CASSRRQGNYGYTF. The DNA of the CDR3 is TGTGCCAGCAGCCGCCGACAGGGGAACTATGGCTACACCTTC.